The clone carrying this TCR beta chain was detected a few times. Trimming pared 6 bases from V and 3 bases from J, leaving 11 bases between. Germline-derived CDR1 and CDR2 are MDHEN and SYDVKM. CDR3 length: 13 amino acids. TCRdb keeps only in-frame clones here, not all; method: immunoSEQ multiplex PCR. The top ten hold about 10% of the sample, which has roughly 280,000 clones, approximately 83% seen once. This sample was included in a study of blood T cell repertoires in COVID-19. Study context: T cells, B-cell-depleted T cells, or PBMCs supplied cDNA or gDNA.

The sequenced sample was peripheral blood. V gene TRBV28 combines with J gene TRBJ1-1; tentatively, D is TRBD1 (5 bases). The sequence was collected from a woman in her sixties or seventies with acute or convalescent COVID-19. The CDR3 DNA follows: TGTGCCAGCAGCCCCCGGGGGGACACTGAAGCTTTCTTT. The encoded protein is CASSPRGDTEAFF.